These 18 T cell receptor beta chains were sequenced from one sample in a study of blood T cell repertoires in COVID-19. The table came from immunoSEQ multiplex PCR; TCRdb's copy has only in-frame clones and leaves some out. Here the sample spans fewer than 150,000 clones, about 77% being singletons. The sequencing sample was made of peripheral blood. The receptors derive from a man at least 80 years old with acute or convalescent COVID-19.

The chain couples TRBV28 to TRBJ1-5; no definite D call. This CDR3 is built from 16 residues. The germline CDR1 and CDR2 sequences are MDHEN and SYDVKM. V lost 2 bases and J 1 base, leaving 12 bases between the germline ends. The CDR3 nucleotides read TGTGCCAGCAGTTTAGCGGAGAGGAGGAGCAATCAGCCCCAGCATTTT. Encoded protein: CASSLAERRSNQPQHF.

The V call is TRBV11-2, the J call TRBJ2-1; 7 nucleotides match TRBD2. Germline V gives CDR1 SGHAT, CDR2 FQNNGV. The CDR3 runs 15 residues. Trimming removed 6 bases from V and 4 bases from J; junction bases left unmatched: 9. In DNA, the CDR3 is TGTGCCAGCAGTTTGGCAGGGACTAATTACAATGAGCAGTTCTTC. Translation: CASSLAGTNYNEQFF.

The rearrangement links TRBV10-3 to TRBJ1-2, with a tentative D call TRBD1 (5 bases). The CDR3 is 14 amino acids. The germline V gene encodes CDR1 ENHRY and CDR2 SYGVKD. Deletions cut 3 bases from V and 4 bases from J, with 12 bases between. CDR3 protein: CAISDSTEPYGYTF. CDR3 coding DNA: TGTGCCATCAGTGATTCGACAGAACCCTATGGCTACACCTTC.

The CDR3 loop is CAISDLTRGTGTLTSTDTQYF. Written as DNA, the CDR3 is TGTGCCATCAGTGACCTTACTCGCGGGACAGGGACTTTGACTAGCACAGATACGCAGTATTTT. The chain joins TRBV10-3 to TRBJ2-3, with 9 bases that match TRBD1. CDR1 and CDR2 (germline): ENHRY, SYGVKD. The J segment lost 0 bases and the V segment lost 3 bases, leaving 19 bases of the junction unmatched. The CDR3 has 21 amino acids.

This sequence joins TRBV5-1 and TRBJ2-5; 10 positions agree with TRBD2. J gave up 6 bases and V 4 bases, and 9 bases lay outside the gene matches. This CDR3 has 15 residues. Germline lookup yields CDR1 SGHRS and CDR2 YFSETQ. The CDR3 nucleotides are TGCGCCAGCAGCAGCACAGCGGGGGGGATAAAGACCCAGTACTTC. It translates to CASSSTAGGIKTQYF.

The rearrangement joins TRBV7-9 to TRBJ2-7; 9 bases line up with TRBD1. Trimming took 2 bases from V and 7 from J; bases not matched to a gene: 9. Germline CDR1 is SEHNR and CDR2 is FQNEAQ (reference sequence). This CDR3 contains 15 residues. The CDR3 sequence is CASSLPGQGREEQYF. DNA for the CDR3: TGTGCCAGCAGCTTACCGGGACAGGGTCGTGAAGAGCAGTACTTC.

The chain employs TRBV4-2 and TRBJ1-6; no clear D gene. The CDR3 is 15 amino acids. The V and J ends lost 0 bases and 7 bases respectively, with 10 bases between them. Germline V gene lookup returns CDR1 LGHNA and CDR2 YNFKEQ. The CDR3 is CASSQDRANNSPLHF. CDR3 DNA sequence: TGTGCCAGCAGCCAAGATCGCGCTAACAATTCACCCCTCCACTTT.

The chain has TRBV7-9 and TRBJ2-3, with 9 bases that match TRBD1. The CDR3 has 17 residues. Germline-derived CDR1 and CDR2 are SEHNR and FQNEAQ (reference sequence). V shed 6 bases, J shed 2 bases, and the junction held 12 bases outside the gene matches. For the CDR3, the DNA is TGTGCCAGCAGTTTTACCTCCGGGACAGGGCCCACAGATACGCAGTATTTT. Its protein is CASSFTSGTGPTDTQYF.

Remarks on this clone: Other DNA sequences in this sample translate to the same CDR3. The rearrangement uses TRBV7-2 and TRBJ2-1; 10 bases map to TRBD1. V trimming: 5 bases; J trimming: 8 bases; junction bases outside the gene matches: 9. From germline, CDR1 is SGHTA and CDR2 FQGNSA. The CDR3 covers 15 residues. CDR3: CASSLAGTGVDEQFF. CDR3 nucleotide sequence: TGTGCCAGCAGCCTTGCCGGGACAGGGGTCGATGAGCAGTTCTTC.

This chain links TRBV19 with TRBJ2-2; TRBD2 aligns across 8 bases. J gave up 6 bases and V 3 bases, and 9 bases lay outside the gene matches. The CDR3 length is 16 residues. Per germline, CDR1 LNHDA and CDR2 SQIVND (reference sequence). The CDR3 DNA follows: TGTGCCAGTAGTATCGGGGGGGTGACCGTCCCCGGGGAGCTGTTTTTT. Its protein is CASSIGGVTVPGELFF.

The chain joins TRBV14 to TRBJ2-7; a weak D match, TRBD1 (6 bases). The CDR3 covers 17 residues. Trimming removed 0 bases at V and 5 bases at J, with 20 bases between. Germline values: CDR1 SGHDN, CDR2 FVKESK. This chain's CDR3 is CASSQDGMNRAPHEQYF. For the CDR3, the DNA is TGTGCCAGCAGCCAAGATGGTATGAACAGGGCCCCCCACGAGCAGTACTTC.

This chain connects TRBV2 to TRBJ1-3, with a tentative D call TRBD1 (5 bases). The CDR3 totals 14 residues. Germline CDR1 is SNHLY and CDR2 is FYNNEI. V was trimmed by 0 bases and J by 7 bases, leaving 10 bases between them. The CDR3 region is CASSEARKGNTIYF. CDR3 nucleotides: TGTGCCAGCAGTGAAGCGCGAAAGGGGAACACCATATATTTT.

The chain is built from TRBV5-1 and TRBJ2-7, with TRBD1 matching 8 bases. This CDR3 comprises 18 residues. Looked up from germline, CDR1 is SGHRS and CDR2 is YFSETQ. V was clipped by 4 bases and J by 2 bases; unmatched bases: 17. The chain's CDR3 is CASSQTGSRGQATYEQYF. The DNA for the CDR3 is TGCGCCAGCAGCCAAACTGGGTCAAGGGGACAGGCTACCTACGAGCAGTACTTC.

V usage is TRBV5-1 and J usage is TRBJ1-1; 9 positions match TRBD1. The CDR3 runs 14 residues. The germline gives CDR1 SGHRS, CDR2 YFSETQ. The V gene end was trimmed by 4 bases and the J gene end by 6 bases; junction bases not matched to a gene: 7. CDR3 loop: CASSTRDRDAEAFF. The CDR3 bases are TGCGCCAGCAGCACCCGGGACAGGGACGCTGAAGCTTTCTTT.

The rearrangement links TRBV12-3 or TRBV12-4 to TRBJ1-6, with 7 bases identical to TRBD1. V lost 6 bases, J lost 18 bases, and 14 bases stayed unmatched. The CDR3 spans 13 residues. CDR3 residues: CASSPTTGAQPHF. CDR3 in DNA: TGTGCCAGCAGCCCAACTACAGGGGCCCAACCCCACTTT.

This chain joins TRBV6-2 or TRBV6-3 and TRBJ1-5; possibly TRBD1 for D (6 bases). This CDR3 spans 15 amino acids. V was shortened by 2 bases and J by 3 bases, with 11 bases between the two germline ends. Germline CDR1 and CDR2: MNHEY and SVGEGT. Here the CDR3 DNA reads TGTGCCAGCAGTTACGGGGGGGCCCCCAATCAGCCCCAGCATTTT. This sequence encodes CASSYGGAPNQPQHF.

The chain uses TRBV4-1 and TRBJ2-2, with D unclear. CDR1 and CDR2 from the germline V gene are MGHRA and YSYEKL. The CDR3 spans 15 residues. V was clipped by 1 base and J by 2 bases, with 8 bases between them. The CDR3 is CASSQGTANTGELFF. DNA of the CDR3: TGCGCCAGCAGCCAAGGAACAGCTAACACCGGGGAGCTGTTTTTT.

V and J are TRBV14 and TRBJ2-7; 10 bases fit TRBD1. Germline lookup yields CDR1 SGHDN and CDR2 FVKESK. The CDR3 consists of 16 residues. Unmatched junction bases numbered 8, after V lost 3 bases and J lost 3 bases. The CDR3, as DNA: TGTGCCAGCAGCCACCTATCACGGGACAGGGGCTACGAGCAGTACTTC. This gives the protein CASSHLSRDRGYEQYF. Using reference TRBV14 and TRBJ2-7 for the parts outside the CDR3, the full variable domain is EAGVTQFPSHSVIEKGQTVTLRCDPISGHDNLYWYRRVMGKEIKFLLHFVKESKQDESGMPNNRFLAERTGGTYSTLKVQPAELEDSGVYFCASSHLSRDRGYEQYFGPGTRLTVT.